What follows are 29 T cell receptor beta chains derived from one specimen sequenced in a study of glioma-infiltrating T cells after dendritic cell vaccination. Repertoires were generated with immunoSEQ multiplex PCR, while TCRdb's copy carries only in-frame clones and drops some. The data hold fewer than 75,000 clones, with about 85% observed a single time. Time point specified: after dendritic cell vaccination, including at tumor progression/relapse. The specimen was blood, collected after dendritic cell vaccination. The receptors were sampled from a human donor with glioblastoma.

The CDR3 DNA is TGTGCCTGGATCCCGCTAGTACCTAACACTGAAGCTTTCTTT. Its protein is CAWIPLVPNTEAFF. The J gene is TRBJ1-1, the V gene TRBV30; no clear D. Trimming removed 4 bases from V and 2 bases from J, with 14 bases in between. There are 14 residues in the CDR3. CDR1 and CDR2 (germline): GTSNPN, SVGIG (reference sequence). The complete variable domain, with remaining parts taken from reference TRBV30 and TRBJ1-1, reads SQTIHQWPATLVQPVGSPLSLECTVEGTSNPNLYWYRQAAGRGLQLLFYSVGIGQISSEVPQNLSASRPQDRQFILSSKKLLLSDSGFYLCAWIPLVPNTEAFFGQGTRLTVV.

The rearrangement joins TRBV10-1 to TRBJ2-1; TRBD2 matches at 7 bases. V lost 2 bases to trimming and J lost 7 bases; unmatched junction nucleotides: 5. CDR1 and CDR2 from the germline V gene are WNHNN and SYGVQD (reference sequence). The CDR3 runs 14 residues. The CDR3 DNA sequence: TGCGCCAGCAGTGAGGGGTGGCGGGGGAATGAGCAGTTCTTC. This codes for CASSEGWRGNEQFF.

The V and J genes are TRBV10-3 and TRBJ1-5; weak D call: TRBD1 (5 bases). V lost 7 bases, J lost 2 bases, and 9 bases lay in between. CDR3 size: 13 residues. The germline V gene encodes CDR1 ENHRY and CDR2 SYGVKD. For the CDR3, the DNA is TGTGCCATCAAGGAACAGGGCAATCAGCCCCAGCATTTT. This translates into CAIKEQGNQPQHF.

The chain couples TRBV13 to TRBJ2-7; D perhaps matches TRBD1 (5 bases). V lost 0 bases, J lost 3 bases, and 12 bases lay in between. CDR1 and CDR2 from the germline V gene are PRHDT and FYEKMQ (reference sequence). The CDR3 covers 15 residues. This chain's CDR3 is CASSLGDTDYYEQYF. In DNA form, the CDR3 reads TGTGCCAGCAGCTTAGGGGACACGGATTACTACGAGCAGTACTTC.

The rearrangement joins TRBV5-5 to TRBJ1-2; possible D gene TRBD1, 6 bases. Trimming cost V 2 bases and J 0 bases, with 11 bases left between them. This CDR3 is built from 15 residues. CDR1 and CDR2 from the germline V gene are SGHKS and YYEKEE (reference sequence). The CDR3 here is CASSLGQNTNYGYTF. Written as DNA, the CDR3 is TGTGCCAGCAGCTTAGGACAGAACACTAACTATGGCTACACCTTC.

The V call is TRBV7-2, the J call TRBJ1-2; 8 bases are shared with TRBD1. The CDR3 is made up of 14 amino acids. Germline CDR1 reads SGHTA; CDR2 reads FQGNSA. With 2 bases clipped from V and 3 bases from J, the junction kept 2 bases outside the gene matches. The CDR3 DNA is TGTGCCAGCAGCTTACAGGGGGCAGACTATGGCTACACCTTC. It translates to CASSLQGADYGYTF. Full variable domain (outside the CDR3, taken from reference TRBV7-2 and TRBJ1-2): GAGVSQSPSNKVTEKGKDVELRCDPISGHTALYWYRQSLGQGLEFLIYFQGNSAPDKSGLPSDRFSAERTGGSVSTLTIQRTQQEDSAVYLCASSLQGADYGYTFGSGTRLTVV.

The gene calls are TRBV11-2 and TRBJ2-1, with 10 nucleotides matching TRBD2. Germline CDR1 SGHAT, CDR2 FQNNGV. J was trimmed by 7 bases and V by 5 bases; bases with no gene match: 11. The CDR3 has 16 residues. CDR3 sequence reads: CASSPQAGGLWNEQFF. In DNA, the CDR3 is TGTGCCAGCAGCCCTCAAGCGGGGGGGCTTTGGAATGAGCAGTTCTTC.

The genes are TRBV19 and TRBJ1-2; 10 bases match TRBD1. CDR3 length: 14 residues. J gave up 4 bases and V 8 bases, and 7 bases lay outside the gene matches. Germline V gene data show CDR1 as LNHDA and CDR2 as SQIVND (reference sequence). CDR3 in DNA: TGTGCCAGTCGCCTGGGACAGGGGTCCTATGGCTACACCTTC. Translation: CASRLGQGSYGYTF.

The chain recombines TRBV6-6 with TRBJ2-1; a possible D gene is TRBD2 (6 bases). The germline CDR1 and CDR2 sequences are MNHNY and SVGAGI (reference sequence). This CDR3 contains 13 residues. The germline V and J ends were trimmed by 6 bases and 2 bases, with 8 bases remaining between them. The DNA of the CDR3 is TGTGCCAGCAGCGGGGGTCCCTACAATGAGCAGTTCTTC. As protein: CASSGGPYNEQFF.

The chain employs TRBV4-3 and TRBJ1-6; TRBD1 matches at 7 bases. Germline assignment: CDR1 LGHNA and CDR2 YSLEER. The CDR3 extends over 14 amino acids. J gave up 7 bases and V 5 bases, and 5 bases lay outside the gene matches. The CDR3 loop reads CASSGGGGNSPLHF. The CDR3, as DNA: TGCGCCAGCAGCGGTGGAGGGGGCAATTCACCCCTCCACTTT.

This clone was detected a few times. The V call is TRBV18, the J call TRBJ1-4, with no clear D. This CDR3 contains 14 residues. Germline-derived CDR1 and CDR2 are KGHSH and LQKENI. V was shortened by 3 bases and J by 7 bases, with 12 bases between the two germline ends. CDR3 residues: CASSPQSFGEKLFF. As DNA, the CDR3 is TGTGCCAGCTCACCTCAGTCCTTTGGTGAAAAACTGTTTTTT. Full variable domain (rest looked up from reference TRBV18 and TRBJ1-4): NAGVMQNPRHLVRRRGQEARLRCSPMKGHSHVYWYRQLPEEGLKFMVYLQKENIIDESGMPKERFSAEFPKEGPSILRIQQVVRGDSAAYFCASSPQSFGEKLFFGSGTQLSVL.

This clone showed up just once. The chain's CDR3 is CASSLMSTSGEQYF. The CDR3, as DNA: TGTGCCAGCAGTTTAATGTCCACCTCCGGCGAGCAGTACTTC. J is TRBJ2-7 and V is TRBV6-5; no clear D gene. Trimming stripped 4 bases from V and 6 bases from J, with 16 bases between. Germline V gives CDR1 MNHEY, CDR2 SVGAGI. The CDR3 is made up of 14 amino acids.

This clone was seen once. This chain joins TRBV4-2 and TRBJ1-5, with TRBD1 identical over 7 bases. The ends lost 4 bases at V and 3 bases at J; junction bases unmatched: 12. The CDR3 consists of 17 residues. CDR1 is LGHNA and CDR2 is YNFKEQ in the germline V gene. This chain's CDR3 is CASSPRQGESVNQPQHF. CDR3 DNA sequence: TGTGCCAGCAGCCCCCGACAGGGCGAGAGTGTCAATCAGCCCCAGCATTTT.

Comments on this clone: Other DNA sequences in this sample translate to the same CDR3. The rearrangement links TRBV7-2 to TRBJ2-3; 8 bases align to TRBD2. Germline trimming cut 3 bases from V and 0 bases from J; bases unmatched to any gene: 8. In germline, CDR1 is SGHTA, CDR2 FQGNSA. The CDR3 extends over 17 amino acids. The CDR3 here is CASSLNGGALSTDTQYF. CDR3 DNA sequence: TGTGCCAGCAGCTTGAACGGGGGGGCCCTAAGCACAGATACGCAGTATTTT.

In this sample, this clone turned up once. This rearrangement joins TRBV11-3 to TRBJ2-3, with D possibly matching TRBD1 (6 bases). The germline V gene has CDR1 SGHNT and CDR2 YENEEA. This CDR3 is built from 13 residues. Deletions cut 5 bases from V and 1 base from J, with 7 bases between. CDR3: CASSPGGTDTQYF. The CDR3 DNA follows: TGTGCCAGCAGCCCAGGGGGCACAGATACGCAGTATTTT. Drawing the rest from reference TRBV11-3 and TRBJ2-3, the complete variable domain is EAGVVQSPRYKIIEKKQPVAFWCNPISGHNTLYWYLQNLGQGPELLIRYENEEAVDDSQLPKDRFSAERLKGVDSTLKIQPAELGDSAVYLCASSPGGTDTQYFGPGTRLTVL.

The V call is TRBV6-5, the J call TRBJ1-3, with D possibly TRBD1 on 6 matching bases. The ends were cut back, 4 bases at V and 0 bases at J, with 13 bases in the middle. The CDR3 spans 16 residues. Germline V lookup: CDR1 MNHEY, CDR2 SVGAGI. The CDR3 region has the DNA TGTGCCAGCAGTTCCCGACCGACAGGCTCTGGAAACACCATATATTTT. Encoded protein: CASSSRPTGSGNTIYF.

The chain has TRBV6-1 and TRBJ2-3; unclear D gene. V lost 3 bases and J lost 2, with 9 bases in between. This CDR3 contains 14 residues. The germline V gene encodes CDR1 MNHNS and CDR2 SASEGT. The CDR3, as DNA: TGTGCCAGCAGTGAGCAGGCCCACACAGATACGCAGTATTTT. Translated: CASSEQAHTDTQYF.

The rearrangement joins TRBV30 to TRBJ1-6; TRBD1 aligns across 10 bases. CDR1 is GTSNPN and CDR2 is SVGIG in the germline V gene (reference sequence). V trimming: 1 base; J trimming: 9 bases; junction bases outside the gene matches: 6. CDR3 length equals 15 residues. The CDR3 here is CAWSDRQGAVSPLHF. The DNA of the CDR3 is TGTGCCTGGAGTGATAGACAGGGGGCGGTTTCACCCCTCCACTTT.

Written as DNA, the CDR3 is TGTGCCACCCAGGTTAACAGGGCCAACACTGAAGCTTTCTTT. Protein product: CATQVNRANTEAFF. V is TRBV27 and J is TRBJ1-1; the D gene is possibly TRBD1 (6 bases). Germline V gene sequence: CDR1 MNHEY, CDR2 SMNVEV (reference sequence). V was clipped by 10 bases and J by 2 bases, with 17 bases between them. This CDR3 region has 14 residues.

V and J are TRBV5-6 and TRBJ2-2; 9 bases are a match to TRBD1. The CDR3 covers 15 residues. With V trimmed by 2 bases and J by 4 bases, 3 bases remained unmatched. Germline CDR1 SGHDT, CDR2 YYEEEE. As DNA, the CDR3 is TGTGCCAGCAGCTTCGGGACAGGGACCACCGGGGAGCTGTTTTTT. Amino acids: CASSFGTGTTGELFF. The full variable domain, rest sourced from reference TRBV5-6 and TRBJ2-2, is DAGVTQSPTHLIKTRGQQVTLRCSPKSGHDTVSWYQQALGQGPQFIFQYYEEEERQRGNFPDRFSGHQFPNYSSELNVNALLLGDSALYLCASSFGTGTTGELFFGEGSRLTVL.

The chain uses TRBV6-6 and TRBJ2-7; D uncertain. In germline, CDR1 is MNHNY, CDR2 SVGAGI (reference sequence). V was pared by 0 bases and J by 2 bases, with 8 bases between. CDR3 size: 14 residues. The CDR3 DNA reads TGTGCCAGCAGTTACTCGGAGAGCCCCTACGAGCAGTACTTC. Translating it yields CASSYSESPYEQYF.

In its sample, this clone was seen a few times. The rearrangement links TRBV9 to TRBJ1-1, with 8 bases lining up with TRBD1. The germline V gene encodes CDR1 SGDLS and CDR2 YYNGEE. The CDR3 extends over 14 amino acids. V lost 3 bases and J lost 0; bases outside the gene matches: 1. The CDR3 here is CASSGGQVNTEAFF. In DNA, the CDR3 is TGTGCCAGCAGCGGGGGACAGGTGAACACTGAAGCTTTCTTT.

The V gene is TRBV7-2, the J gene TRBJ2-7; TRBD1 matches 8 bases. The V gene's germline CDR1 is SGHTA and CDR2 FQGNSA. The CDR3 sequence is 13 residues long. V was pared by 3 bases and J by 7 bases, with 5 bases of the junction left unmatched. The CDR3 here is CASSLKQGVEQYF. The CDR3 nucleotides read TGTGCCAGCAGCTTGAAACAGGGGGTTGAGCAGTACTTC.

The gene calls are TRBV14 and TRBJ1-4; D gene unclear. The CDR3 spans 13 residues. With 1 base removed from V and 4 bases from J, the gap between germline ends came to 4 bases. Germline-derived CDR1 and CDR2 are SGHDN and FVKESK. The CDR3 protein is CASSQGYNEKLFF. DNA for the CDR3: TGTGCCAGCAGCCAAGGTTATAATGAAAAACTGTTTTTT.

V and J are TRBV5-1 and TRBJ2-2; possibly TRBD2 for D (5 bases). Trimming pared 7 bases from V and 2 bases from J, leaving 18 bases between. Germline V gene sequence: CDR1 SGHRS, CDR2 YFSETQ. The CDR3 loop spans 16 amino acids. The CDR3 protein is CASRGSPEPNTGELFF. In DNA form, the CDR3 reads TGCGCCAGCCGCGGGTCCCCGGAGCCAAACACCGGGGAGCTGTTTTTT.

Concerning this clone itself: At one of its ends the junction is not consistent with the germline gene, which may arise from a read error. This chain joins TRBV6-5 and TRBJ1-2, with TRBD1 matching 8 bases. The CDR3 contains 15 residues. Per the germline V gene, CDR1 is MNHEY and CDR2 is SVGAGI. The CDR3 DNA sequence: TGTGCCAGCAGTTACTCGAGCAGGGGGCTGTATGGCTACGCCTTC. Residues: CASSYSSRGLYGYAF.

The chain employs TRBV7-6 and TRBJ2-7, with TRBD1 matching 7 bases. Germline lookup yields CDR1 SGHVS and CDR2 FNYEAQ. This CDR3 spans 15 amino acids. V was pared by 4 bases and J by 3 bases, with 9 bases of the junction left unmatched. In DNA, the CDR3 is TGTGCCAGCAGCTCCGGGACAGAAAAAGTCTACGAGCAGTACTTC. It yields the protein CASSSGTEKVYEQYF.

In DNA, the CDR3 is TGTGCCAGCAGTGAAGCAGGGACAGGGTTCTACGAGCAGTACTTC. It is translated as CASSEAGTGFYEQYF. V is TRBV6-1 and J is TRBJ2-7; 9 bases are shared with TRBD1. CDR3 length: 15 amino acids. V lost 0 bases, J lost 3 bases, and 3 bases stayed unmatched. Germline CDR1 MNHNS, CDR2 SASEGT.

V gene TRBV6-5 combines with J gene TRBJ1-3, with 8 bases that match TRBD1. J lost 4 bases, V lost 0 bases, and 5 bases had no gene match. The CDR3 has 16 residues. Germline V lookup: CDR1 MNHEY, CDR2 SVGAGI. The CDR3, as DNA: TGTGCCAGCAGTTACTCGGGCAGGGGGCAAGGAAACACCATATATTTT. Translated: CASSYSGRGQGNTIYF.